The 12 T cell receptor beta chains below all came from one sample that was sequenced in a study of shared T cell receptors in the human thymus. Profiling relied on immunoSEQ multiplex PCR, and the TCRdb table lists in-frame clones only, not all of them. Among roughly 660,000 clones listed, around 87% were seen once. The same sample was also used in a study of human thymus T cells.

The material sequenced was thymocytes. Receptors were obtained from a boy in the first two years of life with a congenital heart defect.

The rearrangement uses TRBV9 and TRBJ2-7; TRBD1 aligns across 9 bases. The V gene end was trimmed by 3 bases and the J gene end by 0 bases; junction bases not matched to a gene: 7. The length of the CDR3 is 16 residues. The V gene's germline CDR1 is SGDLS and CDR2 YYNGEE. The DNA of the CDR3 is TGTGCCAGCAGCGAGGGACAGGGAAATTTCTCCTACGAGCAGTACTTC. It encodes CASSEGQGNFSYEQYF.

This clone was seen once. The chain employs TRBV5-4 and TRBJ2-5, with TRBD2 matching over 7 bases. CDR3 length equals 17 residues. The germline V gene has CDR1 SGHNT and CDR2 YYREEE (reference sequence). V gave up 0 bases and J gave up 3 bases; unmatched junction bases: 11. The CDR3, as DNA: TGTGCCAGCAGCTTGGTGGGGGGGGGTCCACGAGAAGAGACCCAGTACTTC. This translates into CASSLVGGGPREETQYF. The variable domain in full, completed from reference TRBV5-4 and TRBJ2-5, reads ETGVTQSPTHLIKTRGQQVTLRCSSQSGHNTVSWYQQALGQGPQFIFQYYREEENGRGNFPPRFSGLQFPNYSSELNVNALELDDSALYLCASSLVGGGPREETQYFGPGTRLLVL.

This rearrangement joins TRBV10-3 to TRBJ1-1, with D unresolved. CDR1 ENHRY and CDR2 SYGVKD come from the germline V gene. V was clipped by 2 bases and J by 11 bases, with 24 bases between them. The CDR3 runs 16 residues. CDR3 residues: CAISELWRARGSWAFF. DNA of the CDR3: TGTGCCATCAGTGAGCTTTGGAGGGCGCGAGGAAGTTGGGCTTTCTTT.

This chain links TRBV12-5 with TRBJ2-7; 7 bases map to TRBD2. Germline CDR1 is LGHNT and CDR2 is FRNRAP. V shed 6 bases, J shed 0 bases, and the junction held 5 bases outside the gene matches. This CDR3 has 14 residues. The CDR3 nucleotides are TGTGCTAGTGGGCCTAGCGGTTACTCCTACGAGCAGTACTTC. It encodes CASGPSGYSYEQYF.

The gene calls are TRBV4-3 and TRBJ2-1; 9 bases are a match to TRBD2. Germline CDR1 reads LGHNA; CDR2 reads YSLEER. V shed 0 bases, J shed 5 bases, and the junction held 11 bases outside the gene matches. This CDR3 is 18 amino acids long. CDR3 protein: CASSQDAIAGVKNNEQFF. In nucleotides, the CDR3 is TGCGCCAGCAGCCAAGATGCGATAGCGGGAGTGAAGAACAATGAGCAGTTCTTC.

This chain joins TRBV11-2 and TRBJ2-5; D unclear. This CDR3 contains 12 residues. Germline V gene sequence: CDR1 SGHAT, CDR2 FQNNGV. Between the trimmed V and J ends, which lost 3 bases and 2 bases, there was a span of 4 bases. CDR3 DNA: TGTGCCAGCAGCTTTCGGCAAGAGACCCAGTACTTC. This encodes CASSFRQETQYF. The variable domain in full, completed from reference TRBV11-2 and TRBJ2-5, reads EAGVAQSPRYKIIEKRQSVAFWCNPISGHATLYWYQQILGQGPKLLIQFQNNGVVDDSQLPKDRFSAERLKGVDSTLKIQPAKLEDSAVYLCASSFRQETQYFGPGTRLLVL.

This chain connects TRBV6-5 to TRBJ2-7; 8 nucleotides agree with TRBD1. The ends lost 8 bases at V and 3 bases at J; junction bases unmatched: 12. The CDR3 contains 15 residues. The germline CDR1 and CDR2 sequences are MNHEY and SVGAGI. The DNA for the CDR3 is TGTGCCAGCGAAGGCCGGGACAGGAGAGTCTACGAGCAGTACTTC. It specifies CASEGRDRRVYEQYF.

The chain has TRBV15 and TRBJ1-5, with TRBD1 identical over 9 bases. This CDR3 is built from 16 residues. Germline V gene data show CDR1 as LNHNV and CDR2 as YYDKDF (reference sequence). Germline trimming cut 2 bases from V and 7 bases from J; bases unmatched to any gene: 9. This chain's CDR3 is CATSRTRQGVWQPQHF. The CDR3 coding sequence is TGTGCCACCAGCAGAACCAGACAGGGGGTTTGGCAGCCCCAGCATTTT.

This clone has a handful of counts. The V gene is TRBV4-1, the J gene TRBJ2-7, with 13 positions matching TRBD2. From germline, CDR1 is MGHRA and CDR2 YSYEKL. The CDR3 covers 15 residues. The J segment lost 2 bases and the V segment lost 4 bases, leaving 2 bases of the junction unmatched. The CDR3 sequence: CASSRGLAGAYEQYF. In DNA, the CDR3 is TGCGCCAGCAGCCGAGGACTAGCGGGGGCCTACGAGCAGTACTTC.

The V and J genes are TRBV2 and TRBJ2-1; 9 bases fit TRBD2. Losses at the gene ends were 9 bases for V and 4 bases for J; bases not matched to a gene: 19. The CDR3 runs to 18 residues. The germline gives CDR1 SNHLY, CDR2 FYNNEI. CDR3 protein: CASENYPTTSGQYNEQFF. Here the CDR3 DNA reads TGTGCCAGTGAAAACTACCCGACGACTAGCGGACAATACAATGAGCAGTTCTTC.

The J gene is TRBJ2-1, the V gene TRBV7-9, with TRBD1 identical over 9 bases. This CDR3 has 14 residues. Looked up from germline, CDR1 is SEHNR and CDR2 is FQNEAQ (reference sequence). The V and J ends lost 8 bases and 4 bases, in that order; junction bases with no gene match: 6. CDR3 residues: CASLGGQGYNEQFF. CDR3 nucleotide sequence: TGTGCCAGCCTAGGGGGACAGGGATACAATGAGCAGTTCTTC. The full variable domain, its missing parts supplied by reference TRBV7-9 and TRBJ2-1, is DTGVSQNPRHKITKRGQNVTFRCDPISEHNRLYWYRQTLGQGPEFLTYFQNEAQLEKSRLLSDRFSAERPKGSFSTLEIQRTEQGDSAMYLCASLGGQGYNEQFFGPGTRLTVL.

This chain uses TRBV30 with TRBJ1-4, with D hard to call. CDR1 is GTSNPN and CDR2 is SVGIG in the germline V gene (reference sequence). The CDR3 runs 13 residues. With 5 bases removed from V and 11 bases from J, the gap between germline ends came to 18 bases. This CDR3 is CAWVLATAEKLFF. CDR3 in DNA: TGTGCCTGGGTTCTAGCCACGGCCGAGAAACTGTTTTTT.